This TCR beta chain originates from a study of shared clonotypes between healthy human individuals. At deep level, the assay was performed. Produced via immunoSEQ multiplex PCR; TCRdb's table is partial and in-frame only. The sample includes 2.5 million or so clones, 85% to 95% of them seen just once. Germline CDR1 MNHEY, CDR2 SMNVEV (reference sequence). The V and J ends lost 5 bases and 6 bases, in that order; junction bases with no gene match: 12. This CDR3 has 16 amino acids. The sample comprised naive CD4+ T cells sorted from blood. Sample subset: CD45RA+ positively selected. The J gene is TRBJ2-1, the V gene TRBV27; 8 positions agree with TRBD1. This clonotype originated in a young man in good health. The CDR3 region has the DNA TGTGCCAGCAGTCCAGCGGACAGGGCCCGGGGCAATGAGCAGTTCTTC. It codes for CASSPADRARGNEQFF.